The 18 T cell receptor beta chains listed next were all sequenced from one sample in a study of T cell clones after liver transplantation. Sequencing used immunoSEQ multiplex PCR; TCRdb keeps in-frame clones, though not all of them. The sample lists some 120,000 clones; 90% were seen once. This material consisted of CD4+ T cells from blood, taken 12 months after liver transplant. The receptors stem from a human patient who received a liver transplant. Some of the T cells might come from the graft donor.

The chain has TRBV7-8 and TRBJ2-5; D call uncertain. V was trimmed by 5 bases and J by 0 bases, leaving 10 bases between them. CDR1 is SGHVS, CDR2 FQNEAQ, per germline. CDR3 length: 14 amino acids. The CDR3 region is CASSARRYQETQYF. The CDR3 coding sequence is TGTGCCAGCAGCGCCCGACGGTACCAAGAGACCCAGTACTTC.

V and J are TRBV10-3 and TRBJ1-6; possible D gene TRBD1, 5 bases. This CDR3 has 16 amino acids. The V gene's germline CDR1 is ENHRY and CDR2 SYGVKD. V lost 0 bases and J lost 9, with 15 bases in between. The DNA for the CDR3 is TGTGCCATCAGTGAGTCTGAAACAGGAACCTCTTCACCCCTCCACTTT. It translates to CAISESETGTSSPLHF.

This rearrangement joins TRBV13 to TRBJ2-1; D might be TRBD2 (5 bases). There are 13 residues in the CDR3. Trimming left V 1 base short and J 10 bases short, with 11 bases between. Germline V gives CDR1 PRHDT, CDR2 FYEKMQ (reference sequence). CDR3 amino acids: CASSLVGSWEQFF. In nucleotides, the CDR3 is TGTGCCAGCAGCTTAGTAGGGAGCTGGGAGCAGTTCTTC.

V gene TRBV2 combines with J gene TRBJ1-4; 9 positions agree with TRBD1. The CDR3 loop spans 15 amino acids. V dropped 4 bases and J dropped 8; count of bases not matched to a gene: 8. CDR1 is SNHLY and CDR2 is FYNNEI in the germline V gene. CDR3 coding DNA: TGTGCCAGCAGTGGAGGACAGGGGAGAGGAGAAAAACTGTTTTTT. Protein sequence: CASSGGQGRGEKLFF.

The chain links TRBV29-1 to TRBJ1-2; D gene unclear. Germline V CDR1 and CDR2: SQVTM, ANQGSEA. The CDR3 has 13 residues. V lost 4 bases, J lost 2 bases, and 11 bases lay in between. In DNA form, the CDR3 reads TGCAGCGTTGGAAGGGATTCGAACTATGGCTACACCTTC. Translated: CSVGRDSNYGYTF.

The chain has TRBV29-1 and TRBJ2-3; 7 nucleotides agree with TRBD1. CDR1 SQVTM and CDR2 ANQGSEA come from the germline V gene. This CDR3 comprises 14 residues. V lost 3 bases to trimming and J lost 2 bases; unmatched junction nucleotides: 5. CDR3 amino acids: CSVEGDSNTDTQYF. CDR3 bases: TGCAGCGTTGAGGGGGACAGCAACACAGATACGCAGTATTTT.

This chain uses TRBV5-6 with TRBJ2-3, with no clear D. Trimming removed 0 bases from V and 0 bases from J, with 8 bases in between. Germline values: CDR1 SGHDT, CDR2 YYEEEE. The CDR3 contains 15 residues. The CDR3 is CASSLGHTSTDTQYF. CDR3 bases: TGTGCCAGCAGCTTGGGACATACTAGCACAGATACGCAGTATTTT.

The genes are TRBV9 and TRBJ2-1; weak D call: TRBD2 (6 bases). V was clipped by 3 bases and J by 5 bases, with 27 bases between them. This CDR3 has 19 amino acids. Per the germline V gene, CDR1 is SGDLS and CDR2 is YYNGEE. CDR3 loop: CASSAGVGLARLLNNEQFF. For the CDR3, the DNA is TGTGCCAGCAGCGCGGGGGTGGGGCTAGCGCGACTCCTTAACAATGAGCAGTTCTTC. Drawing the rest from reference TRBV9 and TRBJ2-1, the complete variable domain is DSGVTQTPKHLITATGQRVTLRCSPRSGDLSVYWYQQSLDQGLQFLIQYYNGEERAKGNILERFSAQQFPDLHSELNLSSLELGDSALYFCASSAGVGLARLLNNEQFFGPGTRLTVL.

V and J are TRBV19 and TRBJ2-3; TRBD1 matches at 9 bases. Trimming removed 4 bases from V and 3 bases from J; junction bases left unmatched: 5. The length of the CDR3 is 15 residues. Germline CDR1 reads LNHDA; CDR2 reads SQIVND (reference sequence). The CDR3 spells CASSTGQGTTDTQYF. The CDR3 DNA is TGTGCCAGTAGTACTGGACAGGGGACGACAGATACGCAGTATTTT.

J is TRBJ2-1 and V is TRBV27, with 9 bases fitting TRBD2. Germline CDR1 MNHEY, CDR2 SMNVEV (reference sequence). This CDR3 is built from 16 residues. J gave up 0 bases and V 6 bases, and 6 bases lay outside the gene matches. The CDR3 coding sequence is TGTGCCAGCAGCCCGCTAGCGGGAACCTCCTACAATGAGCAGTTCTTC. As protein: CASSPLAGTSYNEQFF.

The chain carries TRBV7-3 and TRBJ2-2; D unclear. Trimming removed 5 bases at V and 0 bases at J, with 10 bases between. The germline V gene encodes CDR1 SGHTA and CDR2 FQGTGA. The CDR3 consists of 15 residues. CDR3 nucleotide sequence: TGTGCCAGCAGCCCTCGGATCGCGAACACCGGGGAGCTGTTTTTT. This encodes CASSPRIANTGELFF.

This clone has just one count. The chain joins TRBV13 to TRBJ2-3; no reliable D call. Trimming shortened V by 8 bases and J by 2 bases, and 17 bases separated the two germline ends. This CDR3 spans 15 amino acids. The germline V gene has CDR1 PRHDT and CDR2 FYEKMQ (reference sequence). CDR3 sequence: CASEILVANTDTQYF. In nucleotides, the CDR3 is TGTGCCAGCGAGATACTTGTGGCAAACACAGATACGCAGTATTTT.

V is TRBV11-2 and J is TRBJ1-3; maybe TRBD1 (5 bases). Germline V CDR1 and CDR2: SGHAT, FQNNGV. The CDR3 consists of 17 residues. V dropped 2 bases and J dropped 2 bases, with 16 bases sitting between them. The CDR3 here is CASSLRSGGVTGNTIYF. Written as DNA, the CDR3 is TGTGCCAGCAGCTTACGCTCTGGAGGGGTTACTGGAAACACCATATATTTT.

The gene calls are TRBV5-1 and TRBJ1-5; D possibly corresponds to TRBD1 (5 bases). The CDR3 loop spans 14 amino acids. In germline, CDR1 is SGHRS, CDR2 YFSETQ. Deletions cut 0 bases from V and 2 bases from J, with 6 bases between. The CDR3 protein is CASSLGGGNQPQHF. DNA for the CDR3: TGCGCCAGCAGCTTGGGAGGGGGCAATCAGCCCCAGCATTTT.

The chain recombines TRBV28 with TRBJ2-7; tentatively, D is TRBD1 (5 bases). This CDR3 is 14 amino acids long. Germline V gene data show CDR1 as MDHEN and CDR2 as SYDVKM. V lost 5 bases, J lost 2 bases, and 13 bases lay in between. The CDR3: CASSPAQEPYEQYF. The CDR3 DNA reads TGTGCCAGCAGTCCCGCACAGGAGCCCTACGAGCAGTACTTC.

The chain has TRBV19 and TRBJ1-5, with D possibly being TRBD1 (5 bases). Germline V gene lookup returns CDR1 LNHDA and CDR2 SQIVND (reference sequence). V was trimmed by 4 bases and J by 2 bases, leaving 15 bases between them. The CDR3 covers 16 residues. CDR3 coding DNA: TGTGCCAGTAGTAAGGGCCGGGGCTATGGCAATCAGCCCCAGCATTTT. This gives the protein CASSKGRGYGNQPQHF.

The chain links TRBV19 to TRBJ2-2, with D perhaps matching TRBD2 (5 bases). In germline, CDR1 is LNHDA, CDR2 SQIVND (reference sequence). V lost 1 base, J lost 5 bases, and 17 bases lay in between. The CDR3 length is 17 residues. The CDR3 DNA sequence: TGTGCCAGTAGTATAGTTTTGACGGGGAGTTTTACCGGGGAGCTGTTTTTT. Protein: CASSIVLTGSFTGELFF.

V gene TRBV5-1 combines with J gene TRBJ2-5; 7 positions match TRBD1. With the DNA end fitting TRBJ2-7 better, the J assignment may be wrong. Germline loops: CDR1 SGHRS, CDR2 YFSETQ. The CDR3 is 14 amino acids. CDR3 sequence (DNA): TGCGCCAGCAGTCCCGGGACAGTATCCTACGAGCAGTACTTC. This translates into CASSPGTVSYEQYF.